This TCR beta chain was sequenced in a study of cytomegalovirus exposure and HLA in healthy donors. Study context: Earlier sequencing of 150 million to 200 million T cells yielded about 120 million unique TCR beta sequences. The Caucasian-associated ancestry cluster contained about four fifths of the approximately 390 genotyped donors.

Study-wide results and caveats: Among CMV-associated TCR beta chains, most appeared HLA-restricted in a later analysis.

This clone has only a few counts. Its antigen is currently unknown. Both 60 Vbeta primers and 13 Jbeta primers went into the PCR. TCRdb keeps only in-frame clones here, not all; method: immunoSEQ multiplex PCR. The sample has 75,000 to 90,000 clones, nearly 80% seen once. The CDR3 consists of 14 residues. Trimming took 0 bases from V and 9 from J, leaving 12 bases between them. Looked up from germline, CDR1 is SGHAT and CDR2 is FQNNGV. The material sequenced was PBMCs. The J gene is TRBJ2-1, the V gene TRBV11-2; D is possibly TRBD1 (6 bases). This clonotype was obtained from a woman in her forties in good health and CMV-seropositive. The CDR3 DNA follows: TGTGCCAGCAGCTTAGAGGGGGCGGTAGGTGAGCAGTTCTTC. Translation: CASSLEGAVGEQFF. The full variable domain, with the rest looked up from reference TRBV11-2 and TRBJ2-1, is EAGVAQSPRYKIIEKRQSVAFWCNPISGHATLYWYQQILGQGPKLLIQFQNNGVVDDSQLPKDRFSAERLKGVDSTLKIQPAKLEDSAVYLCASSLEGAVGEQFFGPGTRLTVL.